This TCR beta chain was sequenced for a study of T cell responses to AZD1222 COVID-19 vaccine. Study-level results: It was only after the peak T cell response that any repertoires were sampled. Mostly white British, mostly female donors; authors suggested clonal diversity may be underestimated.

The method was immunoSEQ multiplex PCR; TCRdb's version includes in-frame clones alone and lacks a portion of them. The sample has 130,000 to 150,000 clones, more than 75% seen once; the top ten hold around 4.1%. Trimming stripped 5 bases from V and 7 bases from J, with 7 bases between. The CDR3 sequence is 11 residues long. On this clone itself: The antigen remains undetermined.

This clonotype originated in an adult in good health. The starting material was peripheral blood, obtained on day 0 of MenACWY control vaccination. The chain carries TRBV12-3 or TRBV12-4 and TRBJ2-3; D uncertain. The CDR3: CASSRVNTQYF. The CDR3 coding sequence is TGTGCCAGCAGTAGGGTCAATACGCAGTATTTT.